The next 13 T cell receptor beta chains were all read from a single sample in a study of T-cell memory formation after mild COVID-19. From the 5' RACE reads, TCRdb called clonotypes with MiXCR, one entry per CDR3 protein. In the table there are about 240,000 distinct CDR3 sequences, 9.4% of which are singletons. The specimen sequenced was PBMCs or a T cell subset sorted from them (not recorded which). These receptors all come from a man younger than 35 who had mild COVID-19 (a few samples of this study predate the infection). Cell type and time point are not known.

A few counts support this clonotype. This chain links TRBV20-1 with TRBJ1-1, with D tentatively TRBD1 (5 bases). Trimming pared 1 base from V and 3 bases from J, leaving 9 bases between. The V gene's germline CDR1 is DFQATT and CDR2 SNEGSKA (reference sequence). This CDR3 has 13 residues. The DNA for the CDR3 is TGCAGTGCTAGAGTTGCAGGGTACACTGAAGCTTTCTTT. Its protein product is CSARVAGYTEAFF.

This clonotype turned up a few times. The chain employs TRBV4-2 and TRBJ2-1; 7 bases fit TRBD1. V lost 4 bases and J lost 4; bases outside the gene matches: 4. Per germline, CDR1 LGHNA and CDR2 YNFKEQ. CDR3 length equals 14 residues. The CDR3 spells CASSPGQLYNEQFF. The CDR3 DNA reads TGTGCCAGCAGCCCGGGACAGTTGTACAATGAGCAGTTCTTC.

CDR3 DNA: TGTGCCAGCAGCTTACCAACCGGGACAGGGACCACCGGGGAGCTGTTTTTT. Encoded protein: CASSLPTGTGTTGELFF. The chain uses TRBV7-8 and TRBJ2-2, with 9 bases matching TRBD1. The CDR3 spans 17 residues. V lost 2 bases to trimming and J lost 4 bases; unmatched junction nucleotides: 8. The germline V gene encodes CDR1 SGHVS and CDR2 FQNEAQ.

This clonotype was detected a few times. The chain links TRBV5-6 to TRBJ1-4; a weak D match, TRBD1 (5 bases). This CDR3 has 14 residues. Germline values: CDR1 SGHDT, CDR2 YYEEEE. Trimming took off 3 bases at V and 8 bases at J, with 14 bases between the two ends. CDR3 sequence reads: CASSWGTGQEKLFF. In nucleotides, the CDR3 is TGTGCCAGCAGCTGGGGGACCGGTCAGGAAAAACTGTTTTTT.

The chain carries TRBV7-2 and TRBJ2-5, with 10 bases identical to TRBD2. The CDR3 length is 16 residues. V shed 5 bases and J 2 bases; nucleotides not matched to a gene: 8. The germline V gene encodes CDR1 SGHTA and CDR2 FQGNSA. The CDR3 DNA sequence: TGTGCCAGCAGCGCCTTACTAGCGGGGAGACAAGAGACCCAGTACTTC. The encoded protein is CASSALLAGRQETQYF.

V is TRBV20-1 and J is TRBJ1-4; D remains ambiguous. Germline CDR1 is DFQATT and CDR2 is SNEGSKA (reference sequence). Trimming removed 0 bases from V and 3 bases from J, with 8 bases in between. There are 14 residues in the CDR3. In DNA, the CDR3 is TGCAGTGCTAGAGATGCGACTTCTAATGAAAAACTGTTTTTT. This codes for CSARDATSNEKLFF.

This clonotype was counted a few times. The rearrangement uses TRBV24-1 and TRBJ1-2, with a possible D match to TRBD1 (6 bases). Germline-derived CDR1 and CDR2 are KGHDR and SFDVKD. There are 15 residues in the CDR3. V lost 9 bases, J lost 5 bases, and 21 bases lay in between. CDR3 coding DNA: TGTGCCACCCACCTAGTTTTAGGGGGTATTTATGGCTACACCTTC. It yields the protein CATHLVLGGIYGYTF.

The chain uses TRBV12-3 or TRBV12-4 and TRBJ1-5, with no clear D. CDR3 size: 15 residues. The germline V and J ends were trimmed by 4 bases and 2 bases, with 12 bases remaining between them. CDR3 DNA sequence: TGTGCCAGCAGTTACAGAGTGGGTGGCAATCAGCCCCAGCATTTT. Its protein is CASSYRVGGNQPQHF.

V usage is TRBV27 and J usage is TRBJ2-3; 12 nucleotides line up with TRBD2. V dropped 5 bases and J dropped 7; count of bases not matched to a gene: 10. CDR3 size: 16 residues. CDR1 and CDR2 (germline): MNHEY, SMNVEV (reference sequence). The DNA for the CDR3 is TGTGCCAGCAGTAGAGGACTAGCGGGGATGGGGAATACGCAGTATTTT. Its translation: CASSRGLAGMGNTQYF.

V and J are TRBV7-9 and TRBJ2-7, with D possibly TRBD1 on 6 matching bases. The CDR3 loop spans 14 amino acids. Germline lookup yields CDR1 SEHNR and CDR2 FQNEAQ (reference sequence). V lost 5 bases and J lost 2, with 13 bases in between. The CDR3 nucleotides are TGTGCCAGCAGCCTCACAGGGAGTACCTACGAGCAGTACTTC. Protein: CASSLTGSTYEQYF.

At least ten counts were recorded for this clonotype. The rearrangement uses TRBV5-6 and TRBJ1-1; D is unresolved. CDR3 length: 11 amino acids. V dropped 5 bases and J dropped 3 bases, with 5 bases sitting between them. In germline, CDR1 is SGHDT, CDR2 YYEEEE. This chain's CDR3 is CASRRDTEAFF. The CDR3 DNA reads TGTGCCAGCAGGAGGGACACTGAAGCTTTCTTT.

The table lists this clonotype with a few counts. The CDR3 nucleotides are TGTGCCAGCAGCTTCTGGACAGGAGAGTCCTACGAGCAGTACTTC. As protein: CASSFWTGESYEQYF. This chain uses TRBV7-9 with TRBJ2-7; TRBD1 matches 7 bases. Germline loops: CDR1 SEHNR, CDR2 FQNEAQ (reference sequence). CDR3 size: 15 residues. V lost 3 bases and J lost 1; bases outside the gene matches: 6. The whole variable domain, remainder taken from reference TRBV7-9 and TRBJ2-7, is DTGVSQNPRHKITKRGQNVTFRCDPISEHNRLYWYRQTLGQGPEFLTYFQNEAQLEKSRLLSDRFSAERPKGSFSTLEIQRTEQGDSAMYLCASSFWTGESYEQYFGPGTRLTVT.

This clonotype was seen only a few times. The CDR3 here is CASSFVGGYEQYV. The CDR3 nucleotides are TGTGCCAGCAGCTTCGTTGGCGGGTACGAGCAGTACGTC. V and J are TRBV28 and TRBJ2-7; maybe TRBD2 (5 bases). CDR3 length: 13 residues. Trimming took off 6 bases at V and 4 bases at J, with 13 bases between the two ends. Germline V gene sequence: CDR1 MDHEN, CDR2 SYDVKM.